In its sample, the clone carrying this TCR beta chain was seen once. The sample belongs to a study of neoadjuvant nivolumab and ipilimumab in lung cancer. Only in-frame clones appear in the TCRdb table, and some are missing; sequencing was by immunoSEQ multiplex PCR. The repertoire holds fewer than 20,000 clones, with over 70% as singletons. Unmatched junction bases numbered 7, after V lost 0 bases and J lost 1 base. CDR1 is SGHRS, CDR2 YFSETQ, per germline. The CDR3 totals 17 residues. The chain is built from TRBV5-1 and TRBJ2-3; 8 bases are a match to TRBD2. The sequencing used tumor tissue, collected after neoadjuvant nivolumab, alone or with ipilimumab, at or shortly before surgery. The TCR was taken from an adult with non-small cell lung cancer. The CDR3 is CASSLAGREGGTDTQYF. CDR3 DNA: TGCGCCAGCAGCTTGGCGGGACGGGAGGGGGGCACAGATACGCAGTATTTT.